The clone carrying this T cell receptor beta chain occurred once. Its specificity is unknown. The record originates from a study of Ad26.COV2.S vaccination and SARS-CoV-2 variants. Study-level background: Administration of Ad26.COV2.S was intramuscular, either once or twice 56 days apart.

The sample's treatment: 15 to 20 received Ad26.COV2.S at low or high dose, single or two shots; several received placebo; per-sample allocation not given. Sampling occurred on day 63 after the first vaccine or placebo injection. An adult aged 18-55 years in Boston served as the donor. An Ad26 vector carrying the Wuhan-strain SARS-CoV-2 spike served as the vaccine. Whole-study findings and limits: The breadth of spike-specific CD8+ and CD4+ T cell responses after vaccination was reportedly substantial.

Germline lookup yields CDR1 SGDLS and CDR2 YYNGEE. This CDR3 region has 15 residues. V lost 0 bases and J lost 4, with 11 bases in between. Sequencing was performed with immunoSEQ multiplex PCR; in TCRdb, only in-frame clones are kept and a portion is missing. Altogether roughly 350,000 clones are present, over 75% being singletons, with the ten largest covering approximately 3.6%. The receptor was derived from a person between 18 and 59 years old who received the Ad26.COV2.S COVID-19 vaccine or a placebo. V is TRBV9 and J is TRBJ2-1, with D uncertain. Material: peripheral blood, obtained in a trial of Ad26.COV2.S vaccine versus placebo. The CDR3 loop is CASSVASSEYNEQFF. CDR3 bases: TGTGCCAGCAGCGTAGCGAGTTCAGAGTACAATGAGCAGTTCTTC.